These T cell receptor beta chains were read from a single sample in a study of early T cells in non-severe SARS-CoV-2 infection. TCRdb reprocessed the 5' RACE reads via MiXCR and lists one record per CDR3 protein. The table lists 85,000 to 95,000 distinct CDR3 sequences, roughly 15% of them singletons. Sequencing was performed on whole blood, taken at baseline. Every receptor here comes from an adult who was a healthcare worker with PCR-confirmed SARS-CoV-2 infection or an uninfected control (not recorded which). Each CDR3 is given with its conserved first and last residue. Each record gives: D gene, CDR3 length, V gene, J gene, clone size, CDR3 protein, CDR3 DNA. A D gene is named only where the DNA matches it firmly. Some rows have no size entry. The others give once, few or many, or a class for an expanded clone.

NA	14	TRBV6-2/TRBV6-3	TRBJ2-7	NA	CASSYSFAGSEQYF	TGTGCCAGCAGTTACTCCTTCGCAGGGTCCGAGCAGTACTTC
TRBD1	13	TRBV7-6	TRBJ2-1	few	CASSWDRGNEQFF	TGTGCCAGCAGCTGGGACAGGGGGAATGAGCAGTTCTTC
TRBD1	14	TRBV7-9	TRBJ2-3	NA	CASLFGQATDTQYF	TGTGCCAGCCTCTTCGGACAGGCCACAGATACGCAGTATTTT
NA	15	TRBV20-1	TRBJ2-7	NA	CSASNIADSSYEQYF	TGCAGTGCTTCGAATATAGCGGATAGCTCCTACGAGCAGTACTTC
NA	13	TRBV7-2	TRBJ1-5	few	CASSPHGARPQHF	TGTGCCAGCAGCCCCCATGGAGCCCGGCCCCAGCATTTT
NA	14	TRBV7-2	TRBJ2-7	few	CASSLSWEYGEQYF	TGTGCCAGCAGCCTAAGCTGGGAGTATGGGGAGCAGTACTTC
NA	11	TRBV12-3/TRBV12-4	TRBJ2-5	many	CASSIQETQYF	TGTGCCAGCAGTATCCAAGAGACCCAGTACTTC
TRBD1	13	TRBV28	TRBJ2-7	few	CASRLRGGGEQYF	TGTGCCAGCAGACTTAGAGGGGGCGGCGAGCAGTACTTC
TRBD1	15	TRBV7-9	TRBJ2-5	few	CASSLFWTGVETQYF	TGTGCCAGCAGCTTATTTTGGACAGGGGTAGAGACCCAGTACTTC
TRBD2	14	TRBV29-1	TRBJ2-1	NA	CSVARLANNNEQFF	TGCAGCGTCGCCCGACTAGCGAACAATAATGAGCAGTTCTTC
NA	14	TRBV18	TRBJ2-5	NA	CASSPPAGLETQYF	TGTGCCAGCTCACCACCGGCGGGTCTGGAGACCCAGTACTTC
TRBD1	12	TRBV7-7	TRBJ2-5	NA	CASSPDRVTQYF	TGTGCCAGCAGCCCGGACAGGGTCACCCAGTACTTC
NA	12	TRBV7-2	TRBJ2-7	NA	CASSSNIYEQYF	TGTGCCAGCAGCTCCAATATCTACGAGCAGTACTTC
TRBD1	14	TRBV20-1	TRBJ1-1	medium-sized	CSARIDRGVRVAFF	TGCAGTGCTAGAATCGACAGGGGCGTAAGGGTAGCTTTCTTT
NA	12	TRBV7-9	TRBJ2-7	few	CASSHRQAEQYF	TGTGCCAGCAGCCATAGACAGGCCGAGCAGTACTTC
NA	14	TRBV6-1	TRBJ1-4	NA	CASGGIRARGKLFF	TGTGCCAGCGGGGGAATAAGGGCGCGAGGAAAACTGTTTTTT
TRBD1	16	TRBV12-3/TRBV12-4	TRBJ1-3	few	CASSLEDRGFLNTIYF	TGTGCCAGCAGTCTCGAGGACAGGGGATTTTTAAACACCATATATTTT
NA	14	TRBV10-1	TRBJ2-3	few	CASSDKRLTDTQYF	TGCGCCAGCAGTGACAAGCGGCTCACAGATACGCAGTATTTT
NA	10	TRBV13	TRBJ2-2	NA	CASGPGELFF	TGTGCCAGCGGACCGGGGGAGCTGTTTTTT
NA	13	TRBV10-2	TRBJ2-7	many	CASSEKESREQYF	TGCGCCAGCAGTGAGAAGGAGTCTAGGGAGCAGTACTTC
NA	12	TRBV7-9	TRBJ2-7	NA	CASSSSTWEQYF	TGTGCCAGCAGCTCGTCCACATGGGAGCAGTACTTC
NA	15	TRBV20-1	TRBJ2-3	NA	CSARIGGFRSDTQYF	TGCAGTGCTAGGATCGGCGGATTTCGTTCCGATACGCAGTATTTT